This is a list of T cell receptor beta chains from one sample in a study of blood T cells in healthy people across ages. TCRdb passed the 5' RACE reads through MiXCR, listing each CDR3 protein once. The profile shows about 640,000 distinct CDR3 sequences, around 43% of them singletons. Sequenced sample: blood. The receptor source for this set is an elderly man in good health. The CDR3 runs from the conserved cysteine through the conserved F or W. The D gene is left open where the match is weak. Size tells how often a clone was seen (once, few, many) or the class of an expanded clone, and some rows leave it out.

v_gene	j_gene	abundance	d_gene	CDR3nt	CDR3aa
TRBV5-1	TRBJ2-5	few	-	TGCGCCAGCAGCTTGGTTTCTAGCCAGGAGACCCAGTACTTC	CASSLVSSQETQYF
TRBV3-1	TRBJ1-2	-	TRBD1	TGTGCCAGCAGCCAATACAGGGGTTATGGCTACACCTTC	CASSQYRGYGYTF
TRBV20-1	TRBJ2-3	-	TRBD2	TGCAGTGCTAGCGGGACTAGCGGGAGAGATACGCAGTATTTT	CSASGTSGRDTQYF
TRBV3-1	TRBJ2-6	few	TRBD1	TGTGCCAGCAGCCAACAAACAGGGGTCGGGGCCAACGTCCTGACTTTC	CASSQQTGVGANVLTF
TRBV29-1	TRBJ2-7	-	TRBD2	TGCAGCGTTGAAGAGGTGTCGGGAGGGGGTGAGCAGTACTTC	CSVEEVSGGGEQYF
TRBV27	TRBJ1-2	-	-	TGTGCCAGCAGTTTTTTTGGGCGGGGACTCCAAGAAATGAGCTACACCTTC	CASSFFGRGLQEMSYTF
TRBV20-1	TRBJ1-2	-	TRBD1	TGCAGTGCTAGAGTCCTCCGGGACAGGGCGCTCGCCGGCTATGGCTACACCTTC	CSARVLRDRALAGYGYTF
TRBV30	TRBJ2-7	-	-	TGTGCCTGGAGTATCGGATCCTACGAGCAGTACTTC	CAWSIGSYEQYF
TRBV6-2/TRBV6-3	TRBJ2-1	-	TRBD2	TGTGCCAGCAGTCGACTAGCGGGAGGGTCCTACAATGAGCAGTTCTTC	CASSRLAGGSYNEQFF
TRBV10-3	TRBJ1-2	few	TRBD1	TGTGCCATCAGTGAAGGACAGGGCCCCATTTGGGGCTACACCTTC	CAISEGQGPIWGYTF
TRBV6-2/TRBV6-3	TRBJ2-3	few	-	TGTGCCAGCAGTTGGGGCAGTCCCACAGATACGCAGTATTTT	CASSWGSPTDTQYF
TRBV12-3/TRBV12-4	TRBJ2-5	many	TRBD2	TGTGCCAGCAGTCCCCGCGGTAGCGGGAGGGCCGGTGAGACCCAGTACTTC	CASSPRGSGRAGETQYF
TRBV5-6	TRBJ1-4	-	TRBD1	TGTGCCAGCAGCGAAGGGACAGGGACAAGAGAAAAACTGTTTTTT	CASSEGTGTREKLFF